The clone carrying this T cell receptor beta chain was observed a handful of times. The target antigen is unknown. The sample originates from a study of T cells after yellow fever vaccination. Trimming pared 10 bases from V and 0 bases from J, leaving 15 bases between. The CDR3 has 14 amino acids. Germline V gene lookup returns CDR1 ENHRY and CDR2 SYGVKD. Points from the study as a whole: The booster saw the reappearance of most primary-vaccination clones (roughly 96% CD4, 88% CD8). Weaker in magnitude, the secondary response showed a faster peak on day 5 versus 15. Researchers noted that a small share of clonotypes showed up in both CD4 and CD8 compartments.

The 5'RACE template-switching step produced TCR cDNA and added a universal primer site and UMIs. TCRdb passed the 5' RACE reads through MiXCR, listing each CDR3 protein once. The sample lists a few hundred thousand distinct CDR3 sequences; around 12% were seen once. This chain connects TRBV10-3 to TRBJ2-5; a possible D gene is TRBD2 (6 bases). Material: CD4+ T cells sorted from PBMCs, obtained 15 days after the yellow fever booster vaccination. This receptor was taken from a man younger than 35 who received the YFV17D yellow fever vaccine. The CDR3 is CATQTGGYQETQYF. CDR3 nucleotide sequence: TGTGCCACCCAGACTGGGGGGTACCAAGAGACCCAGTACTTC.